This TCR beta chain was sequenced during a study of blood T cell repertoires in COVID-19. In Seattle, patients joined the study during active infection and were tracked longitudinally. The V segment lost 1 base and the J segment 5 bases; nucleotides outside the gene matches: 14. The germline V gene encodes CDR1 KGHSH and CDR2 LQKENI. The CDR3 is 18 amino acids. Study processing details: Amplification with reference gene primers provided the estimates of nucleated cell counts. Assay used: immunoSEQ multiplex PCR; TCRdb lists only in-frame clones, some missing. V, J and clone size were drawn from that table, and D and trimming were deduced from the DNA. The table has about 250,000 clones, around 89% seen once.

The sequenced sample was peripheral blood. The chain links TRBV18 to TRBJ1-3, with TRBD1 matching over 7 bases. This sequence originates from a woman in her 30s with COVID-19, enrolled during active disease. The CDR3 loop reads CASSPRPSDRVGRNTIYF. CDR3 coding DNA: TGTGCCAGCTCACCACGCCCCTCCGACAGGGTCGGGAGAAACACCATATATTTT.